Listed below are T cell receptor beta chains from one sample, sequenced in a study of T-cell reconstitution after alpha-beta-depleted transplantation in children. TCRdb re-derived calls from the PCR reads in MiXCR, one entry per CDR3 protein. The table includes hundreds of thousands of distinct CDR3 sequences, approximately 22% detected once. Material: PBMCs, mostly from graft donor cells, obtained 360 days after TCRalphabeta/CD19-depleted stem cell transplant. These receptors all stem from a boy in the first two years of life who had a stem cell transplant for acute myeloid leukemia, so the T cells may come from the graft donor. CDR3s include the opening cysteine and the closing phenylalanine or tryptophan. The D gene is left open where the match is weak. Clone sizes are given selectively: once, few, many, or a class where the clone is expanded.

v_call: TRBV20-1
cdr3_length: 16
j_call: TRBJ1-1
d_call: -
clone_size: -
cdr3_aa: CSARDFGLTLNTEAFF
cdr3_nt: TGCAGTGCTAGAGATTTCGGGCTGACCCTGAACACTGAAGCTTTCTTT

v_call: TRBV4-3
cdr3_length: 14
j_call: TRBJ2-7
d_call: -
clone_size: few
cdr3_aa: CASSQAPGGYEQYF
cdr3_nt: TGCGCCAGCAGCCAAGCCCCCGGGGGCTACGAGCAGTACTTC

v_call: TRBV3-1
cdr3_length: 18
j_call: TRBJ1-1
d_call: -
clone_size: -
cdr3_aa: CASSQDHHRARRDTEAFF
cdr3_nt: TGTGCCAGCAGCCAAGATCATCACAGGGCTAGGCGCGACACTGAAGCTTTCTTT

v_call: TRBV12-3/TRBV12-4
cdr3_length: 15
j_call: TRBJ2-5
d_call: -
clone_size: few
cdr3_aa: CASSFGQGRGETQYF
cdr3_nt: TGTGCCAGCAGTTTTGGTCAGGGAAGGGGAGAGACCCAGTACTTC

v_call: TRBV6-4
cdr3_length: 14
j_call: TRBJ2-1
d_call: -
clone_size: -
cdr3_aa: CASSVLGLRDEQFF
cdr3_nt: TGTGCCAGCAGTGTCCTGGGCCTGAGGGATGAGCAGTTCTTC

v_call: TRBV20-1
cdr3_length: 16
j_call: TRBJ2-1
d_call: TRBD2
clone_size: -
cdr3_aa: CSAELQRGGSYNEQFF
cdr3_nt: TGCAGTGCTGAACTCCAGCGGGGGGGCTCCTACAATGAGCAGTTCTTC

v_call: TRBV20-1
cdr3_length: 12
j_call: TRBJ2-3
d_call: -
clone_size: -
cdr3_aa: CSAPHRADTQYF
cdr3_nt: TGCAGTGCACCCCACAGGGCAGATACGCAGTATTTT

v_call: TRBV5-6
cdr3_length: 11
j_call: TRBJ2-7
d_call: -
clone_size: many
cdr3_aa: CASSSFYEQYF
cdr3_nt: TGTGCCAGCAGCTCTTTCTACGAGCAGTACTTC

v_call: TRBV7-2
cdr3_length: 17
j_call: TRBJ1-1
d_call: -
clone_size: -
cdr3_aa: CASSLYAGNLAYTEAFF
cdr3_nt: TGTGCCAGCAGCTTATATGCGGGCAACCTAGCGTACACTGAAGCTTTCTTT

v_call: TRBV7-2
cdr3_length: 17
j_call: TRBJ2-3
d_call: TRBD1
clone_size: -
cdr3_aa: CASSVGTGGRVTDTQYF
cdr3_nt: TGTGCCAGCAGCGTCGGGACAGGGGGCCGGGTCACAGATACGCAGTATTTT

v_call: TRBV5-5
cdr3_length: 15
j_call: TRBJ2-1
d_call: TRBD2
clone_size: many
cdr3_aa: CASSWVGGAGNEQFF
cdr3_nt: TGTGCCAGCAGCTGGGTCGGGGGGGCCGGCAATGAGCAGTTCTTC

v_call: TRBV10-2
cdr3_length: 15
j_call: TRBJ2-1
d_call: TRBD2
clone_size: -
cdr3_aa: CASSEVASGGNEQFF
cdr3_nt: TGCGCCAGCAGTGAGGTGGCTAGCGGGGGTAATGAGCAGTTCTTC

v_call: TRBV20-1
cdr3_length: 18
j_call: TRBJ2-3
d_call: TRBD2
clone_size: -
cdr3_aa: CSARDGYGLAGEGDTQYF
cdr3_nt: TGCAGTGCTAGAGATGGGTACGGACTAGCGGGGGAGGGAGATACGCAGTATTTT

v_call: TRBV15
cdr3_length: 15
j_call: TRBJ2-5
d_call: -
clone_size: -
cdr3_aa: CATSSDGGFRETQYF
cdr3_nt: TGTGCCACCAGCAGTGATGGGGGGTTTCGAGAGACCCAGTACTTC

v_call: TRBV7-8
cdr3_length: 16
j_call: TRBJ2-2
d_call: TRBD2
clone_size: many
cdr3_aa: CASRISGGARTGELFF
cdr3_nt: TGTGCCAGCAGAATTAGCGGGGGGGCCCGGACCGGGGAGCTGTTTTTT

v_call: TRBV4-3
cdr3_length: 19
j_call: TRBJ2-1
d_call: TRBD1
clone_size: once
cdr3_aa: CASSLVPAGTVEWNNEQFF
cdr3_nt: TGCGCCAGCAGCCTCGTCCCCGCCGGGACAGTCGAGTGGAACAATGAGCAGTTCTTC

v_call: TRBV6-1
cdr3_length: 16
j_call: TRBJ1-4
d_call: -
clone_size: few
cdr3_aa: CASSGANFATNEKLFF
cdr3_nt: TGTGCCAGCAGCGGCGCCAATTTTGCAACTAATGAAAAACTGTTTTTT

v_call: TRBV7-2
cdr3_length: 15
j_call: TRBJ2-5
d_call: TRBD1
clone_size: many
cdr3_aa: CASSLGTGFGETQYF
cdr3_nt: TGTGCCAGCAGCCTAGGGACAGGATTCGGGGAGACCCAGTACTTC

v_call: TRBV20-1
cdr3_length: 14
j_call: TRBJ2-2
d_call: -
clone_size: -
cdr3_aa: CSALSKERTGELFF
cdr3_nt: TGCAGTGCACTTAGTAAGGAGCGAACCGGGGAGCTGTTTTTT

v_call: TRBV20-1
cdr3_length: 21
j_call: TRBJ2-3
d_call: TRBD1
clone_size: -
cdr3_aa: CSTVDQADRGLSLTSTDTQYF
cdr3_nt: TGCAGTACCGTGGATCAAGCGGACAGGGGGCTCTCGCTTACTAGCACAGATACGCAGTATTTT

v_call: TRBV7-2
cdr3_length: 15
j_call: TRBJ2-7
d_call: -
clone_size: many
cdr3_aa: CASSLATGVTYEQYF
cdr3_nt: TGTGCCAGCAGCTTAGCGACGGGGGTGACCTACGAGCAGTACTTC

v_call: TRBV15
cdr3_length: 15
j_call: TRBJ2-7
d_call: TRBD2
clone_size: few
cdr3_aa: CATSREAGGPYEQYF
cdr3_nt: TGTGCCACCAGCAGAGAGGCGGGGGGCCCCTACGAGCAGTACTTC

v_call: TRBV29-1
cdr3_length: 13
j_call: TRBJ2-3
d_call: -
clone_size: many
cdr3_aa: CSVDPLSTDTQYF
cdr3_nt: TGCAGCGTTGACCCCCTCTCCACAGATACGCAGTATTTT

v_call: TRBV9
cdr3_length: 13
j_call: TRBJ1-6
d_call: -
clone_size: many
cdr3_aa: CASSVEFNSPLHF
cdr3_nt: TGTGCCAGCAGCGTAGAGTTTAATTCACCCCTCCACTTT

v_call: TRBV20-1
cdr3_length: 15
j_call: TRBJ2-7
d_call: -
clone_size: many
cdr3_aa: CSAPDFLSDSYEQYF
cdr3_nt: TGCAGTGCACCGGATTTCCTCAGCGACTCCTACGAGCAGTACTTC

v_call: TRBV28
cdr3_length: 14
j_call: TRBJ2-5
d_call: TRBD1
clone_size: -
cdr3_aa: CASSLIGQEETQYF
cdr3_nt: TGTGCCAGCAGTTTAATCGGACAGGAAGAGACCCAGTACTTC

v_call: TRBV24-1
cdr3_length: 15
j_call: TRBJ2-7
d_call: -
clone_size: -
cdr3_aa: CATSDFRTGPYEQYF
cdr3_nt: TGTGCCACCAGTGATTTCAGGACGGGCCCCTACGAGCAGTACTTC

v_call: TRBV5-6
cdr3_length: 16
j_call: TRBJ2-4
d_call: -
clone_size: -
cdr3_aa: CASSFFLGGYKNIQYF
cdr3_nt: TGTGCCAGCAGCTTCTTTCTAGGGGGATACAAAAACATTCAGTACTTC

v_call: TRBV29-1
cdr3_length: 13
j_call: TRBJ1-1
d_call: -
clone_size: -
cdr3_aa: CSVAFEMNTEAFF
cdr3_nt: TGCAGCGTTGCTTTTGAGATGAACACTGAAGCTTTCTTT

v_call: TRBV5-5
cdr3_length: 16
j_call: TRBJ2-2
d_call: -
clone_size: few
cdr3_aa: CASSLANRPTTGELFF
cdr3_nt: TGTGCCAGCAGCTTGGCCAACAGGCCGACCACCGGGGAGCTGTTTTTT

v_call: TRBV5-1
cdr3_length: 16
j_call: TRBJ2-2
d_call: TRBD1
clone_size: many
cdr3_aa: CASSPWTGSNTGELFF
cdr3_nt: TGCGCCAGCAGCCCATGGACAGGGTCGAACACCGGGGAGCTGTTTTTT

v_call: TRBV6-6
cdr3_length: 13
j_call: TRBJ1-5
d_call: -
clone_size: many
cdr3_aa: CASTSPPNQPQHF
cdr3_nt: TGTGCCAGCACCTCGCCCCCTAATCAGCCCCAGCATTTT

v_call: TRBV7-2
cdr3_length: 12
j_call: TRBJ2-3
d_call: -
clone_size: few
cdr3_aa: CASSLAANTQYF
cdr3_nt: TGTGCCAGCAGCTTAGCGGCTAATACGCAGTATTTT

v_call: TRBV20-1
cdr3_length: 15
j_call: TRBJ1-2
d_call: -
clone_size: few
cdr3_aa: CSARGSTGNHYGYTF
cdr3_nt: TGCAGTGCTAGAGGATCTACGGGGAACCACTATGGCTACACCTTC

v_call: TRBV7-9
cdr3_length: 15
j_call: TRBJ1-1
d_call: -
clone_size: -
cdr3_aa: CASSLEEVMNTEAFF
cdr3_nt: TGTGCCAGCAGCTTAGAAGAGGTTATGAACACTGAAGCTTTCTTT

v_call: TRBV20-1
cdr3_length: 12
j_call: TRBJ2-3
d_call: -
clone_size: many
cdr3_aa: CSASVFTDTQYF
cdr3_nt: TGCAGTGCTAGCGTTTTTACAGATACGCAGTATTTT

v_call: TRBV12-3/TRBV12-4
cdr3_length: 15
j_call: TRBJ2-5
d_call: TRBD2
clone_size: -
cdr3_aa: CASSLPGSGEETQYF
cdr3_nt: TGTGCCAGCAGTCTCCCGGGCAGCGGGGAAGAGACCCAGTACTTC

v_call: TRBV28
cdr3_length: 17
j_call: TRBJ2-4
d_call: -
clone_size: few
cdr3_aa: CASSSPRQTLAKNIQYF
cdr3_nt: TGTGCCAGCAGTTCCCCGCGGCAGACTTTAGCCAAAAACATTCAGTACTTC

v_call: TRBV7-9
cdr3_length: 15
j_call: TRBJ1-6
d_call: -
clone_size: many
cdr3_aa: CASSRLGGGGSPLHF
cdr3_nt: TGTGCCAGCAGCCGCTTAGGAGGCGGGGGTTCACCCCTCCACTTT

v_call: TRBV11-2
cdr3_length: 13
j_call: TRBJ2-2
d_call: -
clone_size: many
cdr3_aa: CASAQGSGGELFF
cdr3_nt: TGTGCCAGCGCCCAGGGTTCGGGCGGGGAGCTGTTTTTT

v_call: TRBV6-1
cdr3_length: 14
j_call: TRBJ2-2
d_call: -
clone_size: few
cdr3_aa: CASSTPGVGGELFF
cdr3_nt: TGTGCCAGCAGTACCCCGGGCGTGGGCGGGGAGCTGTTTTTT